The 17 T cell receptor beta chains presented below share a single source sample, sequenced in a study of OX40 agonist ivuxolimab in advanced cancers. Generated by immunoSEQ multiplex PCR, the TCRdb table keeps only in-frame clones and is missing some. This table has over 45,000 clones, roughly 80% appearing once. The material sequenced was CD4+ or CD8+ T cells sorted from blood, taken in a trial of the OX40 agonist ivuxolimab. The receptors stem from an adult with an advanced solid tumor such as melanoma, head and neck, liver or kidney cancer.

The chain combines TRBV5-1 with TRBJ2-5; D ambiguous. The CDR3 totals 18 residues. The V gene's germline CDR1 is SGHRS and CDR2 YFSETQ. V was trimmed by 0 bases and J by 8 bases, leaving 26 bases between them. The CDR3 reads CASSLAHGPQKGWYTQYF. The CDR3 DNA is TGCGCCAGCAGCTTGGCCCACGGACCTCAGAAGGGTTGGTATACCCAGTACTTC.

This clone was seen more than once but under ten times. The rearrangement links TRBV2 to TRBJ1-2; D is unclear. This CDR3 spans 14 amino acids. Looked up from germline, CDR1 is SNHLY and CDR2 is FYNNEI. The ends were cut back, 1 base at V and 4 bases at J, with 10 bases in the middle. The DNA for the CDR3 is TGTGCCAGCAGTGAAGGTGTACACACCTATGGCTACACCTTC. It translates to CASSEGVHTYGYTF.

The chain carries TRBV4-3 and TRBJ1-4, with D unclear. Trimming left V 1 base short and J 0 bases short, with 6 bases between. Germline CDR1 LGHNA, CDR2 YSLEER. The CDR3 extends over 15 amino acids. CDR3 amino acids: CASSQGEATNEKLFF. Written as DNA, the CDR3 is TGCGCCAGCAGCCAAGGGGAGGCAACTAATGAAAAACTGTTTTTT.

The gene calls are TRBV10-3 and TRBJ1-5; 7 nucleotides align to TRBD1. In germline, CDR1 is ENHRY, CDR2 SYGVKD. The V segment lost 11 bases and the J segment 4 bases; nucleotides outside the gene matches: 8. The CDR3 has 13 amino acids. The CDR3 here is CASGTAGNQPQHF. In nucleotides, the CDR3 is TGTGCCTCCGGGACAGCTGGGAATCAGCCCCAGCATTTT.

This clone was observed a single time. V usage is TRBV6-5 and J usage is TRBJ1-2; D is unresolved. Trimming took 6 bases from V and 8 from J, leaving 19 bases between them. Germline CDR1 and CDR2: MNHEY and SVGAGI. The CDR3 spans 14 residues. This chain's CDR3 is CASRQTPVGGGYTF. CDR3 DNA sequence: TGTGCCAGCAGACAGACCCCCGTCGGCGGGGGCTACACCTTC.

V gene TRBV18 combines with J gene TRBJ1-1; unclear D gene. Trimming stripped 3 bases from V and 7 bases from J, with 12 bases between. Germline CDR1 is KGHSH and CDR2 is LQKENI. The CDR3 is 13 amino acids. The CDR3 spells CASSPGWRDEAFF. The CDR3 nucleotides read TGTGCCAGCTCACCGGGGTGGCGGGATGAAGCTTTCTTT.

The chain employs TRBV5-6 and TRBJ1-5; TRBD1 is a possible D gene (5 bases). Per germline, CDR1 SGHDT and CDR2 YYEEEE. The CDR3 sequence is 15 residues long. V gave up 2 bases and J gave up 3 bases, with 12 bases separating them. In nucleotides, the CDR3 is TGTGCCAGCAGCTTTTGGGGCCGGATCAATCAGCCCCAGCATTTT. This gives the protein CASSFWGRINQPQHF.

The chain employs TRBV7-2 and TRBJ2-7; 8 nucleotides align to TRBD2. Trimming removed 3 bases from V and 4 bases from J; junction bases left unmatched: 11. This CDR3 spans 16 amino acids. Germline values: CDR1 SGHTA, CDR2 FQGNSA. CDR3 in DNA: TGTGCCAGCAGCTTGATAGCGGGGTCCCCGAGGTACGAGCAGTACTTC. Translating it yields CASSLIAGSPRYEQYF.

This clone was counted once. J is TRBJ2-5 and V is TRBV10-3; either TRBD1 or TRBD2 may supply D (5 bases each). Per the germline V gene, CDR1 is ENHRY and CDR2 is SYGVKD. The CDR3 sequence is 14 residues long. V was clipped by 3 bases and J by 4 bases, with 12 bases between them. DNA of the CDR3: TGTGCCATCAGTGATTTTGGGGGTACAGAGACCCAGTACTTC. Translation: CAISDFGGTETQYF.

V gene TRBV5-5 combines with J gene TRBJ2-2; 10 positions match TRBD2. This CDR3 contains 17 residues. The ends lost 4 bases at V and 6 bases at J; junction bases unmatched: 12. CDR1 SGHKS and CDR2 YYEKEE come from the germline V gene (reference sequence). The CDR3 is CASSPVSTSGYAGELFF. For the CDR3, the DNA is TGTGCCAGCAGCCCCGTTTCGACTAGCGGGTACGCCGGGGAGCTGTTTTTT.

The J gene is TRBJ2-3, the V gene TRBV11-1; 8 nucleotides match TRBD2. V shed 5 bases and J 1 base; nucleotides not matched to a gene: 5. This CDR3 is built from 15 residues. The germline V gene has CDR1 SGHAT and CDR2 FQDESV (reference sequence). CDR3 nucleotides: TGTGCCAGCAGCACGGGAGGGCCGGGCACAGATACGCAGTATTTT. Translated: CASSTGGPGTDTQYF.

About this clone itself: Additional DNA sequences in this sample encode the identical CDR3. The chain joins TRBV5-8 to TRBJ1-6, with TRBD1 as a possible D gene (5 bases). Trimming removed 4 bases at V and 8 bases at J, with 16 bases between. The length of the CDR3 is 15 residues. The germline V gene encodes CDR1 SGHTS and CDR2 YDEGEE. CDR3 sequence (DNA): TGTGCCAGCAGCGCCTTCAGGGAGAATGATTCACCCCTCCACTTT. Residues: CASSAFRENDSPLHF.

The V call is TRBV9, the J call TRBJ2-7, with 7 positions matching TRBD2. Germline V CDR1 and CDR2: SGDLS, YYNGEE. The CDR3 is 16 residues long. Trimming at V came to 0 bases and at J to 6 bases, leaving 12 bases not matched to a gene. CDR3 region: CASSVAGGIPPSEQYF. The CDR3 nucleotides read TGTGCCAGCAGCGTAGCCGGGGGGATCCCTCCCTCCGAGCAGTACTTC.

The chain links TRBV11-3 to TRBJ2-1, with a weak D call TRBD2 (5 bases). The CDR3 loop spans 12 amino acids. CDR1 SGHNT and CDR2 YENEEA come from the germline V gene. The ends were cut back, 5 bases at V and 7 bases at J, with 9 bases in the middle. The CDR3 here is CASSILVNEQFF. The CDR3 nucleotides are TGTGCCAGCAGCATACTAGTTAATGAGCAGTTCTTC.

V usage is TRBV30 and J usage is TRBJ1-5; D is possibly TRBD1 (6 bases). Trimming pared 4 bases from V and 2 bases from J, leaving 12 bases between. The CDR3 runs to 14 residues. The germline gives CDR1 GTSNPN, CDR2 SVGIG (reference sequence). The CDR3 DNA reads as TGTGCCTGGACTCGGACAGATCGCAATCAGCCCCAGCATTTT. Protein sequence: CAWTRTDRNQPQHF.

The genes are TRBV28 and TRBJ1-4; D possibly corresponds to TRBD1 (6 bases). Germline CDR1 is MDHEN and CDR2 is SYDVKM. There are 16 residues in the CDR3. V lost 6 bases, J lost 6 bases, and 20 bases lay in between. The CDR3 protein is CASSLTVGGLHEKLFF. CDR3 coding DNA: TGTGCCAGCAGCCTGACGGTAGGGGGACTTCATGAAAAACTGTTTTTT.

V and J are TRBV7-2 and TRBJ2-1, with TRBD1 identical over 8 bases. V was clipped by 5 bases and J by 7 bases; unmatched bases: 7. The CDR3 extends over 14 amino acids. Germline V gene data show CDR1 as SGHTA and CDR2 as FQGNSA. The CDR3 region is CASSVRQGRNEQFF. In DNA, the CDR3 is TGTGCCAGCAGCGTAAGACAGGGGAGGAATGAGCAGTTCTTC.